This entry lists 4 T cell receptor beta chains sequenced from one sample in a study of cytomegalovirus exposure and HLA in healthy donors. In the PCR, 60 Vbeta and 13 Jbeta primers were used. The table came from immunoSEQ multiplex PCR; TCRdb's copy has only in-frame clones and leaves some out. This table has 150,000 or so clones, roughly 80% appearing once. The sequenced sample consisted of PBMCs. The receptors stem from a man over 45 in good health and CMV-seropositive.

This chain joins TRBV7-9 and TRBJ2-5; 8 nucleotides line up with TRBD2. The CDR3 loop spans 14 amino acids. Germline V gene data show CDR1 as SEHNR and CDR2 as FQNEAQ (reference sequence). Unmatched junction bases numbered 7, after V lost 5 bases and J lost 5 bases. In DNA, the CDR3 is TGTGCCAGCAGCCTACCGGGACTAGGGGAGACCCAGTACTTC. This sequence encodes CASSLPGLGETQYF.

The V gene is TRBV27, the J gene TRBJ2-2, with 14 bases aligning to TRBD2. The junction had 10 bases not matched to a gene; V was cut back by 8 bases and J by 2 bases. Germline CDR1 and CDR2: MNHEY and SMNVEV (reference sequence). The CDR3 loop spans 18 amino acids. The CDR3 region is CASSFIGLAGGNTGELFF. Here the CDR3 DNA reads TGTGCCAGCTCTTTTATAGGACTAGCGGGAGGTAACACCGGGGAGCTGTTTTTT.

This clone was picked up one time. The chain employs TRBV5-1 and TRBJ2-1, with 8 bases matching TRBD1. CDR3 size: 15 residues. With V trimmed by 1 base and J by 3 bases, 3 bases remained unmatched. Germline loops: CDR1 SGHRS, CDR2 YFSETQ. The CDR3 is CASSLSTGDYNEQFF. In nucleotides, the CDR3 is TGCGCCAGCAGCTTGTCGACAGGGGACTACAATGAGCAGTTCTTC.

The chain is built from TRBV4-1 and TRBJ1-4; D gene ambiguous. V lost 4 bases and J 8 bases, leaving 20 bases between the germline ends. CDR3 length equals 16 residues. Germline V gene data show CDR1 as MGHRA and CDR2 as YSYEKL. CDR3 DNA: TGCGCCAGCAGCCGAAGCCGTGTAGCCCAGCGGGAAAAACTGTTTTTT. It specifies CASSRSRVAQREKLFF.